A selection of T cell receptor beta chains follows, all from one sample in a study of T cell responses to AZD1222 COVID-19 vaccine. The assay was immunoSEQ multiplex PCR, and TCRdb's table has in-frame clones only and misses some. The data show approximately 150,000 clones, around 89% seen once. Sequences were derived from peripheral blood, sampled 28 days after the second AZD1222 dose. These receptors came from an adult who received the AZD1222 COVID-19 vaccine. CDR3s include the opening cysteine and the closing phenylalanine or tryptophan. Each record gives: CDR3 DNA, CDR3 protein, V gene, clone size, CDR3 length, D gene, J gene. A D gene is named only where the DNA matches it firmly. Size is omitted from some rows. Given values are once, few, many or a class for expanded clones.

TGTGCCAGCAGCTTTGACAGGGGAGTAACTGAAGCTTTCTTT	CASSFDRGVTEAFF	TRBV7-9	-	14	TRBD1	TRBJ1-1
TGTGCCAGCAGCTTAGAAGGGTTGGTTAATTCACCCCTCCACTTT	CASSLEGLVNSPLHF	TRBV11-2	few	15	-	TRBJ1-6
TGTGCCAGTAGTCCGGGGACAGGGGATCGATTTGAAGCTTTCTTT	CASSPGTGDRFEAFF	TRBV19	-	15	TRBD1	TRBJ1-1
TGTGCCAGCAGCTTAATTGGGGCCAACGTCCTGACTTTC	CASSLIGANVLTF	TRBV7-3	-	13	-	TRBJ2-6
TGTGCCCGAACTAAGCTGAACACTGAAGCTTTCTTT	CARTKLNTEAFF	TRBV30	-	12	-	TRBJ1-1
TGTGCCAGCAGCTTCGGGGGGGCCTACGAGCAGTACTTC	CASSFGGAYEQYF	TRBV11-3	-	13	TRBD2	TRBJ2-7
TGTGCCATCAGTGATCCCGACAAACAGGGGGCGCCTAAAGACGAGCAGTACTTC	CAISDPDKQGAPKDEQYF	TRBV10-3	-	18	TRBD1	TRBJ2-7
TGCGCCAGCAGCCAAGAACCGCATCCGGGGCGGTATTCACCCCTCCACTTT	CASSQEPHPGRYSPLHF	TRBV4-3	-	17	-	TRBJ1-6
TGTGCCAGCAGCCCCAATTCCCCGAGAACTGAAGCTTTCTTT	CASSPNSPRTEAFF	TRBV3-1/TRBV3-2	-	14	-	TRBJ1-1
TGTGCCAGCGAGGGGGGGACTGAAGCTTTCTTT	CASEGGTEAFF	TRBV5-6	-	11	-	TRBJ1-1
TGTGCCAGCAGCCCCAAAAGAGGGAGAGGGGGCGCGATGCCCAATGAGCAGTTCTTC	CASSPKRGRGGAMPNEQFF	TRBV7-9	-	19	TRBD1	TRBJ2-1
TGTGCCAGCAGTTACGGCAGGGGGCAGTACTTC	CASSYGRGQYF	TRBV6-5	-	11	-	TRBJ2-7
TGCGCCAGCAGCTTGAGGCAGGGTCTTGAAAAACTGTTTTTT	CASSLRQGLEKLFF	TRBV5-1	-	14	-	TRBJ1-4
TGCGCCAGCAGCTTTAGACGTCCCCAGGGAAACACTGAAGCTTTCTTT	CASSFRRPQGNTEAFF	TRBV5-1	-	16	-	TRBJ1-1
TGTGCCAGCAGTTACGGCGTCCCCGGGGAGCTGTTTTTT	CASSYGVPGELFF	TRBV6-5	-	13	-	TRBJ2-2
TGTGCCAGCAGCTCCTGGACAGGGGGCTCTACCGGGGAGCTGTTTTTT	CASSSWTGGSTGELFF	TRBV3-1/TRBV3-2	-	16	TRBD1	TRBJ2-2
TGCGCCAGCAGCCCCAGGGCCCCGAGCTCTGGAAACACCATATATTTT	CASSPRAPSSGNTIYF	TRBV5-1	-	16	-	TRBJ1-3
TGTGCCAGCACCGGGGCCGGAGGGGAACTCTTGGGTGGCTACACCTTC	CASTGAGGELLGGYTF	TRBV28	-	16	-	TRBJ1-2
TGTGCCATCACCTTGGACAGAAACACTGAAGCTTTCTTT	CAITLDRNTEAFF	TRBV10-3	-	13	-	TRBJ1-1
TGTGCCAGCTCACCACCTAAGGGGGGCTACTCCTACAATGAGCAGTTCTTC	CASSPPKGGYSYNEQFF	TRBV18	once	17	-	TRBJ2-1
TGTGCCAGCAGTTACTCCGGGACCAAACTAACCTACGAGCAGTACTTC	CASSYSGTKLTYEQYF	TRBV6-5	-	16	-	TRBJ2-7
TGTGCCAGTAGTCGGGACGCCAACTCCTACAATGAGCAGTTCTTC	CASSRDANSYNEQFF	TRBV19	-	15	-	TRBJ2-1